The source of this T cell receptor (beta chain) is a study of response to subunit inactivated influenza vaccine (dated by TCRdb to between 2017 and 2018). Concerning the study at large: To follow how T cells responded to a trivalent subunit inactivated influenza vaccine, the researchers relied on deep quantitative profiling of the T cell receptor repertoire.

Broader findings and caveats from the paper: The authors proposed that each seasonal influenza vaccination may bring in only a limited number of new T cells.

This clonotype was seen many times. The target of this receptor is not known. Per-base qualities were not stored, and no clone one base away is much larger. The CDR3 sequence holds 13 residues, the cysteine and phenylalanine included. Solely the CDR3 DNA is kept, with 39 bases framed from the first base. V lost 0 bases and J lost 1 base; the stretch between them is 3 bases long. The germline V gene specifies LGHNA as CDR1 and YNFKEQ as CDR2. The library came from RT-PCR. Sequencing was carried out with an Illumina HiSeq 2500. TCRdb ran its own pipeline on the public reads, namely fastp trimming at Q25 and MiXCR clone calling, and kept in-frame beta chains. Rows are unified per CDR3 protein, each entry keeping the most common DNA and genes. This sample is represented by around 570,000 distinct CDR3 sequences; approximately 7.1% of them were singletons. The leading ten clones occupy 10% to 15% of the sample.

The rearranged segments are TRBV4-2 and TRBJ1-2; too little of a D gene remains to name it. This material consisted of PBMCs from blood, taken less than 30 months after vaccination. The TCR was taken from a man in his fifties or sixties who received an inactivated influenza vaccine. Donor details come from another sample of the same person, matched by shared clones. The CDR3 region reads CASSQDDNYGYTF. The nucleotides are TGTGCCAGCAGCCAAGACGATAACTATGGCTACACCTTC.